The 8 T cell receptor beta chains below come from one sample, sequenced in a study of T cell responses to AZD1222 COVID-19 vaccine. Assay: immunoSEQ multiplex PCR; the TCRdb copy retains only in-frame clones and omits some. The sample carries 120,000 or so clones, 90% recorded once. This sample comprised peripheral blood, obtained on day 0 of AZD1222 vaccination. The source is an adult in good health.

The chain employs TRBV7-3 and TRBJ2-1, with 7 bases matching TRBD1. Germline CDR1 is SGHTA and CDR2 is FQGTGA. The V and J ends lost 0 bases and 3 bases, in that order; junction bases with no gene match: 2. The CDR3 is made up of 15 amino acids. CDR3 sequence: CASSLTWTGYNEQFF. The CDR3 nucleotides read TGTGCCAGCAGCTTAACCTGGACAGGCTACAATGAGCAGTTCTTC.

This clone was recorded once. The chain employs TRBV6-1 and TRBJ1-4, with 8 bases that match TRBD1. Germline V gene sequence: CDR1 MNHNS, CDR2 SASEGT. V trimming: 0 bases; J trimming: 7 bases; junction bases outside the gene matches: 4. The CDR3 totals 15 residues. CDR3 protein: CASSEAQGAGEKLFF. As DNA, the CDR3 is TGTGCCAGCAGTGAAGCGCAGGGGGCAGGTGAAAAACTGTTTTTT.

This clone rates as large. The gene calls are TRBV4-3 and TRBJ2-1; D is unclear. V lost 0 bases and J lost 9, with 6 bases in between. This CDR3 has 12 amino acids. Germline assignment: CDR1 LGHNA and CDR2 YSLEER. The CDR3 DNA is TGCGCCAGCAGCCAAGAATCCGGTGAGCAGTTCTTC. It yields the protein CASSQESGEQFF.

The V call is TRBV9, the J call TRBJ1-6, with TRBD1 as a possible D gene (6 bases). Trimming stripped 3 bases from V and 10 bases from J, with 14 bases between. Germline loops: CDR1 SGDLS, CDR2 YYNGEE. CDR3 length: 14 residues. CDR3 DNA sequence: TGTGCCAGCAGCGAGGAGGACAGTGGCTCACCCCTCCACTTT. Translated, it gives CASSEEDSGSPLHF.

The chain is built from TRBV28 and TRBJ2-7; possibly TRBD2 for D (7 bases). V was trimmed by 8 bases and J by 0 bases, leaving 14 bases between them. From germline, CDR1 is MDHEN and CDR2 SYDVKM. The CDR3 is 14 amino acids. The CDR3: CASGGGGSSYEQYF. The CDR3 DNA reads TGTGCCAGCGGGGGAGGGGGGTCCTCCTACGAGCAGTACTTC.

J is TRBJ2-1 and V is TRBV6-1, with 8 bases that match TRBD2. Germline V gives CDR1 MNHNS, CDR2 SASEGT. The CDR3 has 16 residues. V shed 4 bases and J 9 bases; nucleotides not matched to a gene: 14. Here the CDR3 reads CASSARSGTGSGEQFF. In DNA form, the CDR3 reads TGTGCCAGCAGTGCCCGTAGCGGGACTGGCTCGGGTGAGCAGTTCTTC.

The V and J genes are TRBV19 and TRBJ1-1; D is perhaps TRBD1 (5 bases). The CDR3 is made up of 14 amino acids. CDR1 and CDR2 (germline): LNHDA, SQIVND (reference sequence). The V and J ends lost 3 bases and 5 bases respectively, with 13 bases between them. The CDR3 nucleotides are TGTGCCAGTAGTATGAAGGGGAAGGGGACTGAAGCTTTCTTT. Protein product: CASSMKGKGTEAFF.

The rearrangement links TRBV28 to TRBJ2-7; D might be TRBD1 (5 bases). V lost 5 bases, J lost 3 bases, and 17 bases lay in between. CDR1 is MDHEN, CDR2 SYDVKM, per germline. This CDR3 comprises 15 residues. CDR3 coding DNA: TGTGCCAGCAGTACTCTCGGACATTATAACTACGAGCAGTACTTC. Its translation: CASSTLGHYNYEQYF.